Shown below are 22 T cell receptor beta chains from a single sample sequenced in a study of blood T cell repertoires in COVID-19. The table came from immunoSEQ multiplex PCR; TCRdb's copy has only in-frame clones and leaves some out. This sample yields 200,000 to 300,000 clones, of which 88% are seen a single time; over 2.5% belongs to the top ten. Sample: PBMCs or T cells enriched from blood (not recorded which). The receptor source for this set is a middle-aged woman who had been exposed to COVID-19.

This sequence joins TRBV28 and TRBJ1-2, with 8 bases aligning to TRBD1. From germline, CDR1 is MDHEN and CDR2 SYDVKM. The CDR3 sequence is 15 residues long. V lost 2 bases and J lost 4; bases outside the gene matches: 6. The chain's CDR3 is CASSLSDRGTYGYTF. The CDR3 DNA reads as TGTGCCAGCAGTTTAAGTGACAGGGGAACCTATGGCTACACCTTC.

The chain links TRBV5-3 to TRBJ2-4; a weak D match, TRBD2 (6 bases). TRBV5-3 counts as an open reading frame of uncertain function. This CDR3 region has 16 residues. V was clipped by 2 bases and J by 4 bases, with 16 bases between them. This chain's CDR3 is CARSFRGKTLKNIQYF. The CDR3 DNA follows: TGTGCCAGAAGCTTTCGGGGGAAAACCCTAAAAAACATTCAGTACTTC.

The J gene is TRBJ1-2, the V gene TRBV11-3; 7 bases line up with TRBD1. This CDR3 region has 15 residues. In germline, CDR1 is SGHNT, CDR2 YENEEA. V dropped 2 bases and J dropped 4; count of bases not matched to a gene: 7. The chain's CDR3 is CASSLQGVGPYGYTF. CDR3 DNA sequence: TGTGCCAGCAGCTTACAGGGGGTAGGCCCCTATGGCTACACCTTC.

The chain carries TRBV11-1 and TRBJ2-1; TRBD1 is a possible D gene (6 bases). Deletions cut 1 base from V and 2 bases from J, with 6 bases between. The CDR3 extends over 14 amino acids. The germline CDR1 and CDR2 sequences are SGHAT and FQDESV (reference sequence). The DNA for the CDR3 is TGTGCCAGCAGCTTAGGGACAGCCTACAATGAGCAGTTCTTC. Amino acids: CASSLGTAYNEQFF.

This sequence joins TRBV7-9 and TRBJ2-4; weak D call: TRBD2 (5 bases). This CDR3 has 15 residues. Germline-derived CDR1 and CDR2 are SEHNR and FQNEAQ (reference sequence). V was clipped by 2 bases and J by 8 bases, with 16 bases between them. The CDR3 nucleotides read TGTGCCAGCAGCTTATGGCCCCAAATCGGGGACATTCAGTACTTC. Amino acids: CASSLWPQIGDIQYF.

This clone was found a few times. The V and J genes are TRBV28 and TRBJ1-1, with D maybe TRBD1 (5 bases). Germline CDR1 MDHEN, CDR2 SYDVKM. CDR3 size: 13 residues. V lost 6 bases and J lost 1, with 9 bases in between. For the CDR3, the DNA is TGTGCCAGCAGAGGACAAGGGAACACTGAAGCTTTCTTT. Protein sequence: CASRGQGNTEAFF.

The chain carries TRBV11-1 and TRBJ2-2; TRBD2 agrees at 9 bases. The CDR3 is 16 residues long. Germline V gene lookup returns CDR1 SGHAT and CDR2 FQDESV (reference sequence). V trimming: 5 bases; J trimming: 8 bases; junction bases outside the gene matches: 12. The DNA for the CDR3 is TGTGCCAGCAGCACCGTAGCGGGAGCCAGAAGTGGGGAGCTGTTTTTT. It encodes CASSTVAGARSGELFF.

The chain has TRBV5-6 and TRBJ1-1; D is undetermined. CDR1 and CDR2 from the germline V gene are SGHDT and YYEEEE. CDR3 length: 14 residues. V lost 5 bases and J 4 bases, leaving 15 bases between the germline ends. The DNA for the CDR3 is TGTGCCAGCAGTCGGACGGGAGTGGGCACTGAAGCTTTCTTT. Translating gives CASSRTGVGTEAFF.

The rearrangement uses TRBV28 and TRBJ1-4; D remains ambiguous. V shed 2 bases and J shed 8 bases, with 21 bases lying between them. CDR1 is MDHEN and CDR2 is SYDVKM in the germline V gene. The CDR3 extends over 17 amino acids. The CDR3 spells CASSLDRGRAFREKLFF. The CDR3 coding sequence is TGTGCCAGCAGTTTAGATCGGGGTAGGGCCTTCAGGGAAAAACTGTTTTTT. The entire variable domain, with the rest obtained from reference TRBV28 and TRBJ1-4, is as follows: DVKVTQSSRYLVKRTGEKVFLECVQDMDHENMFWYRQDPGLGLRLIYFSYDVKMKEKGDIPEGYSVSREKKERFSLILESASTNQTSMYLCASSLDRGRAFREKLFFGSGTQLSVL.

This chain uses TRBV2 with TRBJ2-3; TRBD2 aligns across 12 bases. Germline V gives CDR1 SNHLY, CDR2 FYNNEI. The J segment lost 0 bases and the V segment lost 7 bases, leaving 2 bases of the junction unmatched. The CDR3 totals 15 residues. The CDR3 here is CASTGLAGSTDTQYF. The CDR3 DNA sequence: TGTGCCAGCACCGGACTAGCGGGGAGCACAGATACGCAGTATTTT.

V usage is TRBV19 and J usage is TRBJ1-3; D gene unclear. This CDR3 spans 16 amino acids. Deletions cut 5 bases from V and 0 bases from J, with 14 bases between. Looked up from germline, CDR1 is LNHDA and CDR2 is SQIVND (reference sequence). CDR3 DNA: TGTGCCAGTAGTCTATTCGCGGAGAGCTCTGGAAACACCATATATTTT. Translating it yields CASSLFAESSGNTIYF.

This chain joins TRBV9 and TRBJ2-3; TRBD2 aligns across 11 bases. V lost 0 bases to trimming and J lost 0 bases; unmatched junction nucleotides: 15. Germline lookup yields CDR1 SGDLS and CDR2 YYNGEE. The CDR3 runs 21 residues. CDR3 bases: TGTGCCAGCAGCGTAGGACCCACTAGCGGGGGCCCCACCTATAGCACAGATACGCAGTATTTT. As protein: CASSVGPTSGGPTYSTDTQYF.

The J gene is TRBJ1-2, the V gene TRBV4-1; no firm D call. The CDR3 loop spans 15 amino acids. Germline V CDR1 and CDR2: MGHRA, YSYEKL. V lost 4 bases and J 3 bases, leaving 15 bases between the germline ends. CDR3 nucleotide sequence: TGCGCCAGCAGCCGCCTCGGAGATACCTACTATGGCTACACCTTC. Its protein product is CASSRLGDTYYGYTF.

V and J are TRBV10-3 and TRBJ1-1; unclear D gene. The length of the CDR3 is 12 residues. Germline V gene lookup returns CDR1 ENHRY and CDR2 SYGVKD. The V and J ends lost 10 bases and 1 base respectively, with 10 bases between them. In nucleotides, the CDR3 is TGTGCCACCCTATCCCCGAACACTGAAGCTTTCTTT. Translating it yields CATLSPNTEAFF.

The chain uses TRBV28 and TRBJ1-1; the D gene is possibly TRBD1 (6 bases). Germline V gene sequence: CDR1 MDHEN, CDR2 SYDVKM. The V and J ends lost 4 bases and 3 bases respectively, with 15 bases between them. The CDR3 consists of 15 residues. The CDR3 DNA is TGTGCCAGCAGTTCCCTGGGAGGGGGTCACACTGAAGCTTTCTTT. This encodes CASSSLGGGHTEAFF.

The chain employs TRBV6-5 and TRBJ2-7; 7 bases align to TRBD1. CDR3 size: 14 residues. Germline V CDR1 and CDR2: MNHEY, SVGAGI. V gave up 6 bases and J gave up 2 bases; unmatched junction bases: 7. The CDR3 loop reads CASRRDRLAYEQYF. The CDR3, as DNA: TGTGCCAGCAGAAGGGACAGACTGGCCTACGAGCAGTACTTC.

The chain joins TRBV3-1 (or the pseudogene TRBV3-2) to TRBJ2-3, with 7 bases matching TRBD2. The CDR3 is 14 amino acids. V dropped 8 bases and J dropped 4; count of bases not matched to a gene: 9. Germline CDR1 and CDR2: LGHDT and YNNKEL (reference sequence). CDR3 residues: CASLETSRPDTQYF. CDR3 DNA: TGTGCCAGCCTGGAGACTAGCCGGCCAGATACGCAGTATTTT.

This clone came up a few times. The J gene is TRBJ1-1, the V gene TRBV7-2; the D gene is possibly TRBD1 (5 bases). The CDR3 length is 16 residues. V lost 0 bases to trimming and J lost 0 bases, with 11 bases between them. Germline values: CDR1 SGHTA, CDR2 FQGNSA. The CDR3 coding sequence is TGTGCCAGCAGCTTAGCGGGGATAGGGGTGAACACTGAAGCTTTCTTT. As protein: CASSLAGIGVNTEAFF.

The chain combines TRBV28 with TRBJ1-5; 9 nucleotides line up with TRBD1. CDR1 MDHEN and CDR2 SYDVKM come from the germline V gene. V shed 6 bases, J shed 4 bases, and the junction held 7 bases outside the gene matches. CDR3 length: 15 amino acids. The CDR3 DNA is TGTGCCAGCAGCACGGTGACAGGGGGGAATCAGCCCCAGCATTTT. Amino acids: CASSTVTGGNQPQHF.

This chain connects TRBV28 to TRBJ2-5; 8 bases align to TRBD2. Germline V lookup: CDR1 MDHEN, CDR2 SYDVKM. The CDR3 loop spans 11 amino acids. V gave up 6 bases and J gave up 9 bases; unmatched junction bases: 3. CDR3 nucleotides: TGTGCCAGCAGCTCGGGGGGGGCCCAGTACTTC. Encoded protein: CASSSGGAQYF.

The chain has TRBV6-4 and TRBJ2-2; 11 bases fit TRBD1. The ends lost 3 bases at V and 6 bases at J; junction bases unmatched: 3. The CDR3 covers 15 residues. Looked up from germline, CDR1 is MRHNA and CDR2 is SNTAGT. The CDR3: CASSETGQGAGELFF. The CDR3 DNA reads TGTGCCAGCAGTGAAACGGGACAGGGGGCCGGGGAGCTGTTTTTT.

This chain links TRBV29-1 with TRBJ1-1, with D possibly matching TRBD1 (5 bases). CDR1 is SQVTM and CDR2 is ANQGSEA in the germline V gene. V was cut by 7 bases and J by 6 bases, with 15 bases left in between. The CDR3 has 12 amino acids. CDR3 loop: CSAQGVGAEAFF. The DNA for the CDR3 is TGCAGCGCCCAAGGGGTAGGGGCTGAAGCTTTCTTT. Full variable domain (missing parts from reference TRBV29-1 and TRBJ1-1): SAVISQKPSRDICQRGTSLTIQCQVDSQVTMMFWYRQQPGQSLTLIATANQGSEATYESGFVIDKFPISRPNLTFSTLTVSNMSPEDSSIYLCSAQGVGAEAFFGQGTRLTVV.